The source of this T cell receptor (beta chain) is a study of T cell clonotyping in hematopoietic cell transplantation. Findings and caveats of the study: After transplant, recipient diversity fell while pathologically expanded clonotypes grew through day 180. Without cell sorting, CD4 versus CD8 contributions remain unresolved. Graft donor and pretransplant recipient Inverse Simpson Index values predicted broader posttransplant TCR diversity. Few recipient clonotypes overlapped donors; over 95% were de novo at given depth.

Measured with immunoSEQ multiplex PCR; TCRdb has only the in-frame clones, and not every one. The repertoire holds 55,000 to 70,000 clones, with approximately 94% as singletons. Trimming shortened V by 0 bases and J by 0 bases, and 11 bases separated the two germline ends. Germline V gene lookup returns CDR1 MNHEY and CDR2 SVGAGI. The CDR3 extends over 16 amino acids. Of note for this clone: Its antigen is not known.

The sequence derives from a man between 45 and 60 years old in good health. Some clones in this sample may be carry-over from other donors' samples. The chain joins TRBV6-5 to TRBJ1-1; D is ambiguous. Sequencing was carried out using peripheral blood mononuclear cells. The CDR3 DNA reads as TGTGCCAGCAGTTACTCGATGACCGGCATGAACACTGAAGCTTTCTTT. Amino acids: CASSYSMTGMNTEAFF.